This T cell receptor beta chain was identified in a study of PD-1 blockade in classical Hodgkin lymphoma. Only in-frame clones appear in the TCRdb table, and some are missing; sequencing was by immunoSEQ multiplex PCR. The sample includes 90,000 to 140,000 clones, about nine tenths of them seen just once. Time point given: cycle 4 day 1 (C4D1), after more than five weeks of nivolumab. In every patient, relapse followed autologous stem cell transplantation, while exposure to brentuximab vedotin differed. With 2 bases removed from V and 4 bases from J, the gap between germline ends came to 8 bases. The germline V gene has CDR1 MRHNA and CDR2 SNTAGT. There are 14 residues in the CDR3.

The specimen comprised peripheral blood mononuclear cells (PBMCs), sampled before the fourth cycle of nivolumab. The receptor was derived from a human donor with classical Hodgkin lymphoma. The gene calls are TRBV6-4 and TRBJ2-2; D gene ambiguous. The CDR3 DNA is TGTGCCAGCAGTGACCTGGGCGGCACCGGGGAGCTGTTTTTT. It codes for CASSDLGGTGELFF.